Each of the 10 T cell receptor beta chains below was sequenced from the same sample in a study of T cell responses to AZD1222 COVID-19 vaccine. Profiling relied on immunoSEQ multiplex PCR, and the TCRdb table lists in-frame clones only, not all of them. In the table there are roughly 180,000 clones, about 93% of which are singletons. The starting material was peripheral blood, obtained on day 0 of AZD1222 vaccination. Source of these receptors: an adult in good health.

Comments on this clone: Other nucleotide sequences from this sample produce the same CDR3. The chain combines TRBV27 with TRBJ1-5; D remains ambiguous. CDR1 MNHEY and CDR2 SMNVEV come from the germline V gene (reference sequence). Trimming shortened V by 0 bases and J by 7 bases, and 7 bases separated the two germline ends. CDR3 length: 13 amino acids. DNA of the CDR3: TGTGCCAGCAGTTTATCGGGTGTCCAGCCCCAGCATTTT. Its protein is CASSLSGVQPQHF.

The chain uses TRBV29-1 and TRBJ2-7; TRBD2 matches at 7 bases. Germline CDR1 SQVTM, CDR2 ANQGSEA. Trimming cost V 4 bases and J 2 bases; bases outside gene matches: 2. The CDR3 loop spans 12 amino acids. In DNA, the CDR3 is TGCAGCGTTGGGGACTACCCCTACGAGCAGTACTTC. This codes for CSVGDYPYEQYF.

V gene TRBV28 combines with J gene TRBJ2-7; D possibly matches TRBD1 or TRBD2 (7 bases each). CDR3 length equals 16 residues. V shed 7 bases and J shed 4 bases, with 23 bases lying between them. CDR1 and CDR2 from the germline V gene are MDHEN and SYDVKM. As DNA, the CDR3 is TGTGCCAGCACCTACCTGGGGGGGACAGACTCGTACGAGCAGTACTTC. Translating gives CASTYLGGTDSYEQYF.

A note on this clone: An end of the junction does not agree with germline; a read error may underlie this. The chain recombines TRBV18 with TRBJ1-5, with D hard to call. The length of the CDR3 is 14 residues. The V gene's germline CDR1 is KGHSH and CDR2 LQKENI. CDR3 in DNA: TGTGCCAGCTCACCCTCCATTAGCGATCAGCCCCAGCATTTT. As protein: CASSPSISDQPQHF.

The V call is TRBV7-9, the J call TRBJ1-4; D is perhaps TRBD1 (6 bases). The CDR3 runs to 13 residues. The germline V gene has CDR1 SEHNR and CDR2 FQNEAQ (reference sequence). Trimming stripped 6 bases from V and 5 bases from J, with 10 bases between. CDR3 sequence: CASRRQENEKLFF. The CDR3, as DNA: TGTGCCAGCAGACGACAGGAAAATGAAAAACTGTTTTTT.

In regard to this clone: Different DNA sequences within this sample yield the same CDR3. This chain links TRBV24-1 with TRBJ1-1, with D hard to call. V lost 4 bases, J lost 0 bases, and 5 bases lay in between. The CDR3 contains 13 residues. Germline V lookup: CDR1 KGHDR, CDR2 SFDVKD. CDR3 residues: CATSDSLNTEAFF. In DNA, the CDR3 is TGTGCCACCAGTGACAGCCTGAACACTGAAGCTTTCTTT.

The chain uses TRBV5-4 and TRBJ1-2; D remains unclear. The V gene's germline CDR1 is SGHNT and CDR2 YYREEE (reference sequence). The V gene lost 0 bases and the J gene lost 8 bases, with 11 bases spanning the gap. The CDR3 loop spans 13 amino acids. This CDR3 is CASSLVEVQGYTF. CDR3 DNA: TGTGCCAGCAGCTTGGTTGAGGTACAGGGCTACACCTTC. The entire variable domain, with the rest obtained from reference TRBV5-4 and TRBJ1-2, is as follows: ETGVTQSPTHLIKTRGQQVTLRCSSQSGHNTVSWYQQALGQGPQFIFQYYREEENGRGNFPPRFSGLQFPNYSSELNVNALELDDSALYLCASSLVEVQGYTFGSGTRLTVV.

The chain has TRBV19 and TRBJ1-5; no reliable D call. The CDR3 sequence is 13 residues long. The germline V gene encodes CDR1 LNHDA and CDR2 SQIVND (reference sequence). Trimming removed 2 bases from V and 6 bases from J, with 8 bases in between. CDR3 residues: CASSIYETQPQHF. Here the CDR3 DNA reads TGTGCCAGTAGTATATATGAGACTCAGCCCCAGCATTTT.

V is TRBV24-1 and J is TRBJ2-1, with TRBD1 as a possible D gene (6 bases). The CDR3 is made up of 13 amino acids. Germline CDR1 reads KGHDR; CDR2 reads SFDVKD. Trimming took 6 bases from V and 6 from J, leaving 11 bases between them. The CDR3 DNA is TGTGCCACCAGTCCGGGACACCTCAATGAGCAGTTCTTC. Its protein is CATSPGHLNEQFF.

The rearrangement uses TRBV19 and TRBJ2-7; tentative D call: TRBD1 (6 bases). Trimming removed 7 bases at V and 0 bases at J, with 10 bases between. The CDR3 spans 13 residues. Germline V gene lookup returns CDR1 LNHDA and CDR2 SQIVND (reference sequence). CDR3: CASKKGGSYEQYF. In nucleotides, the CDR3 is TGTGCCAGTAAGAAAGGGGGCTCCTACGAGCAGTACTTC.